This TCR beta chain was captured in a study of T cells in Graves' hyperthyroidism and ophthalmopathy. Study observations and caveats: Blood samples included most of the expanded thyroid clonotypes exceeding 0.001. A median 6.5 months before onset, the model predicted ophthalmopathy.

Stable disease denoted Graves' hyperthyroidism without ophthalmopathy progression within 18 months. PBMCs were sourced from approximately 9 ml fresh peripheral blood. What was amplified from RNA transcripts were TCR beta CDR3 regions. During a first-round RT-PCR of the TCR CDR3, the HTBI primer set was used. Using its own MiXCR run on the multiplex PCR reads, TCRdb lists one record per CDR3 protein. In the table there are roughly 700,000 distinct CDR3 sequences, 14% of which are singletons. This clonotype was seen a handful of times. No antigen is known for it. The germline V gene has CDR1 LNHDA and CDR2 SQIVND (reference sequence). Trimming cost V 3 bases and J 1 base, with 12 bases left between them. This CDR3 region has 15 residues.

Sequenced input: blood. The TCR sequence derives from a woman aged 18 to 35 with Graves' hyperthyroidism. This chain joins TRBV19 and TRBJ1-1; possible D gene TRBD1, 5 bases. The DNA of the CDR3 is TGTGCCAGTAGTATCAGAAGCGGGGGGAACACTGAAGCTTTCTTT. As protein: CASSIRSGGNTEAFF.